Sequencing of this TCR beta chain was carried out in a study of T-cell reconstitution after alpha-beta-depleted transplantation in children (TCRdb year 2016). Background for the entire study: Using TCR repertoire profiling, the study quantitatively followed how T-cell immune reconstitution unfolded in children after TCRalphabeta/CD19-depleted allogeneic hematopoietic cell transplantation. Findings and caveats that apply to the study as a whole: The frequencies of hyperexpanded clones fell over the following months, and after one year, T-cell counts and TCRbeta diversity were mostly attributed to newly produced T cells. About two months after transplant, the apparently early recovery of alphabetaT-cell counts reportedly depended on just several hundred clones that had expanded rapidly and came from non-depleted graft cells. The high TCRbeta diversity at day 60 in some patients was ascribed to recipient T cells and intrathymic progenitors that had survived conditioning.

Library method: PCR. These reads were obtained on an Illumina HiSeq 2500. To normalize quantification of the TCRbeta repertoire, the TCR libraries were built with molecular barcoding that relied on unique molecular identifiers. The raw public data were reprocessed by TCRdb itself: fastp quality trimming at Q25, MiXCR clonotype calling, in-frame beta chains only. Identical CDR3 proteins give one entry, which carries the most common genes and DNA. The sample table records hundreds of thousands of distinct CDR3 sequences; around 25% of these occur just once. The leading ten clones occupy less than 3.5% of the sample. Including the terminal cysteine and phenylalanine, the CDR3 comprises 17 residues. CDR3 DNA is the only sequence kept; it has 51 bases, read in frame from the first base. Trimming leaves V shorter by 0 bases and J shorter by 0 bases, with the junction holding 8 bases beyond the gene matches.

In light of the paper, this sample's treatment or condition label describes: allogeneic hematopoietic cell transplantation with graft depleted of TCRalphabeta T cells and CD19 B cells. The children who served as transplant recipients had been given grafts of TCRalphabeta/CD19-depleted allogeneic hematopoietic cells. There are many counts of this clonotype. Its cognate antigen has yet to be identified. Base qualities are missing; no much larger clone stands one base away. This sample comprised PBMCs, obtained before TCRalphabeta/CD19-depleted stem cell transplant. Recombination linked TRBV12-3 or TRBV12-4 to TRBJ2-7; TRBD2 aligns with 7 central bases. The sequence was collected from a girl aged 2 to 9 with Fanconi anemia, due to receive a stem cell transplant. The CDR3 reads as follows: CASSLAGLVRYSYEQYF. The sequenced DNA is TGTGCCAGCAGTTTAGCCGGACTAGTCCGGTACTCCTACGAGCAGTACTTC.